This entry lists 5 T cell receptor beta chains sequenced from one sample in a study of T cell responses to AZD1222 COVID-19 vaccine. Some clones are missing from TCRdb's copy, which holds only in-frame ones; the method was immunoSEQ multiplex PCR. The table lists approximately 140,000 clones, 75% to 95% of them singletons. This specimen was peripheral blood, taken on day 0 of AZD1222 vaccination. The source of these receptors is an adult in good health.

CDR3 DNA sequence: TGTGCCACCAGTGATCCGGGTTGGAGAGGCTACACCTTC. Protein sequence: CATSDPGWRGYTF. The V and J genes are TRBV24-1 and TRBJ1-2; D remains ambiguous. CDR1 and CDR2 (germline): KGHDR, SFDVKD. Trimming pared 3 bases from V and 8 bases from J, leaving 12 bases between. This CDR3 has 13 residues.

This clone was detected only once. The chain employs TRBV4-3 and TRBJ1-6, with D uncertain. Trimming stripped 0 bases from V and 6 bases from J, with 9 bases between. The CDR3 has 15 amino acids. Germline V gene sequence: CDR1 LGHNA, CDR2 YSLEER. The CDR3 reads CASSQDRAVNSPLHF. For the CDR3, the DNA is TGCGCCAGCAGCCAAGATCGGGCGGTTAATTCACCCCTCCACTTT.

V gene TRBV11-3 combines with J gene TRBJ1-1; tentatively, D is TRBD1 (5 bases). Between the trimmed V and J ends, which lost 3 bases and 1 base, there was a span of 9 bases. Germline V lookup: CDR1 SGHNT, CDR2 YENEEA. The CDR3 is 14 residues long. CDR3 sequence (DNA): TGTGCCAGCAGCTTCTCCGGGACGAACACTGAAGCTTTCTTT. Encoded protein: CASSFSGTNTEAFF.

The chain carries TRBV21-1 and TRBJ2-7; the listed D gene, TRBD2, was not tested against the DNA. TRBV21-1 is a pseudogene segment. The CDR3 is 19 amino acids. CDR3 bases: TGTGCCAGATCCCCGGGACTAGCGGGAGGACTCCCTTATCCCTACGAGCAGTACTTC. Translated, it gives CARSPGLAGGLPYPYEQYF.

This clone was observed a single time. The rearrangement links TRBV6-2 or TRBV6-3 to TRBJ2-5; TRBD1 agrees at 9 bases. The trim removed 3 bases at V and 11 bases at J, leaving 7 bases unmatched. Germline CDR1 is MNHEY and CDR2 is SVGEGT. The length of the CDR3 is 13 residues. CDR3 residues: CASSYLRTGDQYF. The CDR3 nucleotides are TGTGCCAGCAGTTATCTTCGGACAGGGGATCAGTACTTC.